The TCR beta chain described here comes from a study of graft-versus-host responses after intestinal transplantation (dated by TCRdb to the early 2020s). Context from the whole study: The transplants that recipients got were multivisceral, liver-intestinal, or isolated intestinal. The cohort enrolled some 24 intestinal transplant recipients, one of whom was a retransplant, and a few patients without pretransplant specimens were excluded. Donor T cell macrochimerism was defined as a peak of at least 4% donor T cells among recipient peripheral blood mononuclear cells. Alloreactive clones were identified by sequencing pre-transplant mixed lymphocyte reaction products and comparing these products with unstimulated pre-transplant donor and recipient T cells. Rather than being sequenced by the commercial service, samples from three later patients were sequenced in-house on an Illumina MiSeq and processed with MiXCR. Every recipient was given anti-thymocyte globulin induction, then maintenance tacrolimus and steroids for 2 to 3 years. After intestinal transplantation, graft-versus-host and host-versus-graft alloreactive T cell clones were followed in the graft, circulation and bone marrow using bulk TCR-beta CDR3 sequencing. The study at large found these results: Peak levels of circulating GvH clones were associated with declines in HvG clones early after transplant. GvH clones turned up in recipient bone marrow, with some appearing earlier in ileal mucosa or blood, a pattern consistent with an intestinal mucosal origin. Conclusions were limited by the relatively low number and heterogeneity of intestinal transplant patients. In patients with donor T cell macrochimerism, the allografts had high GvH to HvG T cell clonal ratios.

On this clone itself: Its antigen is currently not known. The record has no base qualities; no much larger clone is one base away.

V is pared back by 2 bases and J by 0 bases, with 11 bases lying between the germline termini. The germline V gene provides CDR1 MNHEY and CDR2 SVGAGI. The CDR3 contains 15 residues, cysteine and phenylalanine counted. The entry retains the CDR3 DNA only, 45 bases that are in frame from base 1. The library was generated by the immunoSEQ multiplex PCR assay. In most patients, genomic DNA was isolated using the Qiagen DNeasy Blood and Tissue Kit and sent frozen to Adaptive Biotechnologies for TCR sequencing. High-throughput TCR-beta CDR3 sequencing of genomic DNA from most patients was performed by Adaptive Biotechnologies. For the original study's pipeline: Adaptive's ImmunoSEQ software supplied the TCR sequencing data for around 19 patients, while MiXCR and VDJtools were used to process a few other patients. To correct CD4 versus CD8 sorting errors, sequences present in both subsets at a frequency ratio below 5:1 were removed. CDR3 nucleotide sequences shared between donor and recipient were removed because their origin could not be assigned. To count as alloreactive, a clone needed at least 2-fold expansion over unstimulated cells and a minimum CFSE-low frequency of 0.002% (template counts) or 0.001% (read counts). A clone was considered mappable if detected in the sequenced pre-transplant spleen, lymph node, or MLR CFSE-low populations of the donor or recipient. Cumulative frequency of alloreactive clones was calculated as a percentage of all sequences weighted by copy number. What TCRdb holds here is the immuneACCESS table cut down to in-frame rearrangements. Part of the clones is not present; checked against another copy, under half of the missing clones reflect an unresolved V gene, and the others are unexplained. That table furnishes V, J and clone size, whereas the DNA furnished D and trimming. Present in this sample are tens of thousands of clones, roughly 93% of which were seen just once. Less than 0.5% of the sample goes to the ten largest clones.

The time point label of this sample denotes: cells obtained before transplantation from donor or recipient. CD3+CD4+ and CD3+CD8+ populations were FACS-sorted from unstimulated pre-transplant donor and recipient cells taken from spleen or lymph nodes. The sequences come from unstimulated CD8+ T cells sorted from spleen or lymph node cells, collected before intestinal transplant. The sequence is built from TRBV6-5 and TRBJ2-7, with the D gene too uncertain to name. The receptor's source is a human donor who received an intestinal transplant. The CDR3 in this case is CASSYVPESSYEQYF. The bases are TGTGCCAGCAGTTACGTGCCAGAAAGCTCCTACGAGCAGTACTTC.